Reported below is one T cell receptor (beta chain). This sample is part of a study of STAT5B mutations in CD4+ large granular lymphocyte leukemia. The assay was immunoSEQ multiplex PCR, and TCRdb's table has in-frame clones only and misses some. In the table there are over 30,000 clones, around 76% of which are singletons. Sequenced sample: CD4+ T cells from blood buffy coats. The origin of this receptor is a human donor in good health.

CDR3 protein: CASSKALTSGWCGEQFF. As DNA, the CDR3 is TGTGCCAGCAGCAAAGCTCTGACTAGTGGATGGTGCGGTGAGCAGTTCTTC. This chain uses TRBV21-1 with TRBJ2-1; the table calls TRBD2, which could not be checked here. TRBV21-1 is given as a pseudogene. CDR3 length: 17 amino acids.